This entry describes one T cell receptor (beta chain). TCRdb's table, derived via immunoSEQ multiplex PCR, lists solely in-frame clones and lacks some. The sample contains 200,000 to 250,000 clones, about four fifths of which appear only once. Seattle participants joined during active infection and were tracked over time. The germline CDR1 and CDR2 sequences are SEHNR and FQNEAQ (reference sequence). V dropped 1 base and J dropped 2; count of bases not matched to a gene: 4. The CDR3 sequence is 17 residues long. These data belong to a study of blood T cell repertoires in COVID-19. Study context: T cells, B-cell-depleted T cells, or PBMCs provided the cDNA or gDNA that served as material.

Sequenced material: peripheral blood. The J gene is TRBJ2-1, the V gene TRBV7-9; 11 bases fit TRBD2. The source is a woman of 80 years or more with COVID-19, enrolled during active disease. This chain's CDR3 is CASSLGVAGGAYNEQFF. In DNA, the CDR3 is TGTGCCAGCAGCTTAGGCGTAGCGGGGGGGGCCTACAATGAGCAGTTCTTC.